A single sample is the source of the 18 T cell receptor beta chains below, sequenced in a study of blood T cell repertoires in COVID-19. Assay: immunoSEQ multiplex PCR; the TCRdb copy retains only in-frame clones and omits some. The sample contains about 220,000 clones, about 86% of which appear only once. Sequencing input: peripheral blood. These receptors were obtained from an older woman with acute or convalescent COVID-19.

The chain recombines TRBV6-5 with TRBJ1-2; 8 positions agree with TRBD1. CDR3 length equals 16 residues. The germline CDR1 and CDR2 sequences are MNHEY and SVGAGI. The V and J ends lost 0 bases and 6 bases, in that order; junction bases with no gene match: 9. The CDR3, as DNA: TGTGCCAGCAGTTACTCGATAACAGGGGGTAAAAATGGCTACACCTTC. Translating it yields CASSYSITGGKNGYTF.

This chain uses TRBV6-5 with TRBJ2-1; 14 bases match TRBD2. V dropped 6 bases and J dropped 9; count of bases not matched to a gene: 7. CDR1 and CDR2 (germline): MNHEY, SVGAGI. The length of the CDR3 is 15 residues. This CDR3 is CASSRLAGGPGEQFF. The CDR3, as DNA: TGTGCCAGCAGCAGACTAGCGGGGGGGCCTGGTGAGCAGTTCTTC.

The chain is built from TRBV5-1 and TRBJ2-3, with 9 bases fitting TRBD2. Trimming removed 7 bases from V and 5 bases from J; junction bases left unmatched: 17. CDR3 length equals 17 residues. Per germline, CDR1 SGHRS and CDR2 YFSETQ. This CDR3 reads CASSVRPSGDQGDTQYF. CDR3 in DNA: TGCGCCAGCTCCGTGCGGCCTAGCGGGGATCAAGGAGATACGCAGTATTTT.

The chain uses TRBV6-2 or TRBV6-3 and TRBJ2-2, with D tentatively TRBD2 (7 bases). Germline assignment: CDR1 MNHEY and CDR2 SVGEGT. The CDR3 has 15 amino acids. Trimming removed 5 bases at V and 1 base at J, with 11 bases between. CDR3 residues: CASSEGGLNTGELFF. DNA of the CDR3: TGTGCCAGCAGTGAGGGGGGGCTGAACACCGGGGAGCTGTTTTTT.

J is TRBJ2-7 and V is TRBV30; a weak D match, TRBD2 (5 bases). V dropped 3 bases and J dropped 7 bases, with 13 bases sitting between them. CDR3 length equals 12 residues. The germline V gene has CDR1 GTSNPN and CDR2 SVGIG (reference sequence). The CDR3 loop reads CAWSGLTPEQYF. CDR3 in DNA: TGTGCCTGGAGCGGACTCACACCGGAGCAGTACTTC.

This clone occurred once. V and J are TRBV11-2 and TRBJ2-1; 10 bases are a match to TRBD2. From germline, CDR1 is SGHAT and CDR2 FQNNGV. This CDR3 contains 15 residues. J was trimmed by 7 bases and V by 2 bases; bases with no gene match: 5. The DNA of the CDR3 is TGTGCCAGCAGCTTAAAAGCGGGGGGGCGGAATGAGCAGTTCTTC. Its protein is CASSLKAGGRNEQFF.

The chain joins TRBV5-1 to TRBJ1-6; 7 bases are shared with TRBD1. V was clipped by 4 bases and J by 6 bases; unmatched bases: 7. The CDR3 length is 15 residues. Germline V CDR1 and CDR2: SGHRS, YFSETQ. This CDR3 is CASSPGQVFNSPLHF. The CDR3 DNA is TGCGCCAGCAGCCCCGGACAGGTCTTTAATTCACCCCTCCACTTT.

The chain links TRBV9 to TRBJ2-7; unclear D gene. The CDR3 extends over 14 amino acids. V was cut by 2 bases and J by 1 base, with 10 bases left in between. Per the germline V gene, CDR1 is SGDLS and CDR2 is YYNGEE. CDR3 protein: CASSVEPQSYEQYF. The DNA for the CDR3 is TGTGCCAGCAGCGTTGAACCACAGTCCTACGAGCAGTACTTC. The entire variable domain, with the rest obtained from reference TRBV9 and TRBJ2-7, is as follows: DSGVTQTPKHLITATGQRVTLRCSPRSGDLSVYWYQQSLDQGLQFLIQYYNGEERAKGNILERFSAQQFPDLHSELNLSSLELGDSALYFCASSVEPQSYEQYFGPGTRLTVT.

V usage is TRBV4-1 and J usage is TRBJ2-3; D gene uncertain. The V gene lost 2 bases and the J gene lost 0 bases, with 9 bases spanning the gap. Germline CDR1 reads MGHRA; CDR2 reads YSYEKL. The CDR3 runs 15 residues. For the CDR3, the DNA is TGCGCCAGCAGCCAACTACTGACTAGCACAGATACGCAGTATTTT. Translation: CASSQLLTSTDTQYF.

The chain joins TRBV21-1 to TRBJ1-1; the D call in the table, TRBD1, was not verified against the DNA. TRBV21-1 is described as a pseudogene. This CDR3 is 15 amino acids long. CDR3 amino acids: CASSKGSRQTTEAFF. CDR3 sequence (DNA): TGTGCCAGCAGCAAAGGGTCCCGACAGACAACTGAAGCTTTCTTT.

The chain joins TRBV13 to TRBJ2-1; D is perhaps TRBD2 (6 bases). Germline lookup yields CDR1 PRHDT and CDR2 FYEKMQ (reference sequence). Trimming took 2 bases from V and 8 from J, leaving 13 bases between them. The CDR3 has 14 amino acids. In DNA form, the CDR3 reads TGTGCCAGCAGCTTACAACTAGCTGGGGATGAGCAGTTCTTC. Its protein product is CASSLQLAGDEQFF. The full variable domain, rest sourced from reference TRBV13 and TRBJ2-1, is AAGVIQSPRHLIKEKRETATLKCYPIPRHDTVYWYQQGPGQDPQFLISFYEKMQSDKGSIPDRFSAQQFSDYHSELNMSSLELGDSALYFCASSLQLAGDEQFFGPGTRLTVL.

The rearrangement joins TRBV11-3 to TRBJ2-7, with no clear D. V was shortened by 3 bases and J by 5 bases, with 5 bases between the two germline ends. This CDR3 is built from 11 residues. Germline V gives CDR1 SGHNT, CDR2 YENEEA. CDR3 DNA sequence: TGTGCCAGCAGCTTGGCCCACGAGCAGTACTTC. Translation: CASSLAHEQYF.

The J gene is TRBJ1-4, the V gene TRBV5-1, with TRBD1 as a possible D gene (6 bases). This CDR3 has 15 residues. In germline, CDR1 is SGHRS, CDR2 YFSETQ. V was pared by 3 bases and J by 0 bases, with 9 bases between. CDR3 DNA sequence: TGCGCCAGCAGCTCACAGGGAGCAACTAATGAAAAACTGTTTTTT. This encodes CASSSQGATNEKLFF.

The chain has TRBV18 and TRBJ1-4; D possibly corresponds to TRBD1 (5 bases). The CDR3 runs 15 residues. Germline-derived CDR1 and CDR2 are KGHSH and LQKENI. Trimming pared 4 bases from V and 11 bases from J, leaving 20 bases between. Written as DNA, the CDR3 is TGTGCCAGCTCACGGACCACAGGACCTGATGGGAAACTGTTTTTT. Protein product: CASSRTTGPDGKLFF.

This CDR3 reads CSVVGQGIGGGYTF. For the CDR3, the DNA is TGCAGCGTTGTCGGCCAGGGGATTGGGGGTGGCTACACCTTC. This sequence joins TRBV29-1 and TRBJ1-2, with D maybe TRBD1 (6 bases). Trimming stripped 4 bases from V and 7 bases from J, with 19 bases between. The CDR3 totals 14 residues. CDR1 is SQVTM and CDR2 is ANQGSEA in the germline V gene.

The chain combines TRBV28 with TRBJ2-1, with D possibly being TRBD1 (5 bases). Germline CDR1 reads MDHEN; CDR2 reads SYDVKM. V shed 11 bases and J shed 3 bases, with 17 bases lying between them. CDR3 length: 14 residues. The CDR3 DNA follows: TGTGCCTCTTCTTTCGGCAGGGTCTACAATGAGCAGTTCTTC. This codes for CASSFGRVYNEQFF.

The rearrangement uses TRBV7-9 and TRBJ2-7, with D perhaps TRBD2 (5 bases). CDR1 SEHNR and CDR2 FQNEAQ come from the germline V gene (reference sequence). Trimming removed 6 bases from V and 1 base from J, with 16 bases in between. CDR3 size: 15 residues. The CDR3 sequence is CASSRKGLFSYEQYF. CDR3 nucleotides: TGTGCCAGCAGTAGAAAAGGACTTTTTTCCTACGAGCAGTACTTC. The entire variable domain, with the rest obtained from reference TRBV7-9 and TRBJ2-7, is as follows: DTGVSQNPRHKITKRGQNVTFRCDPISEHNRLYWYRQTLGQGPEFLTYFQNEAQLEKSRLLSDRFSAERPKGSFSTLEIQRTEQGDSAMYLCASSRKGLFSYEQYFGPGTRLTVT.

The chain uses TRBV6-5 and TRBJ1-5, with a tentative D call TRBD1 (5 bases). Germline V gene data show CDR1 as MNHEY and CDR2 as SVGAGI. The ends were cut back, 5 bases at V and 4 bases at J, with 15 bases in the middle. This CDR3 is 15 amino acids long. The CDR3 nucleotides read TGTGCCAGCAGTCCCACAGGAATCGGGAATCAGCCCCAGCATTTT. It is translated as CASSPTGIGNQPQHF.